This T cell receptor (beta chain) originates from a study of cytomegalovirus exposure and HLA in healthy donors. V was clipped by 3 bases and J by 3 bases; unmatched bases: 3. This CDR3 has 15 amino acids. CDR1 is MNHNS, CDR2 SASEGT, per germline. PCR involved 60 Vbeta and 13 Jbeta primers. Produced via immunoSEQ multiplex PCR; TCRdb's table is partial and in-frame only. The sample has under 200,000 clones, approximately 80% seen once. This clonotype was obtained from a woman in her forties or fifties in good health and CMV-seronegative. The V and J genes are TRBV6-1 and TRBJ2-3; 10 nucleotides align to TRBD1. The sequencing sample was made of PBMCs. CDR3 region: CASSEDRGRTDTQYF. CDR3 nucleotide sequence: TGTGCCAGCAGTGAGGACAGGGGGAGGACAGATACGCAGTATTTT.